The 31 T cell receptor beta chains below all came from one sample that was sequenced in a study of control samples from healthy donors and cancer patients. The protocol was immunoSEQ multiplex PCR, while the TCRdb copy is restricted to in-frame clones and leaves out a portion. The table shows approximately 110,000 clones, with just over 90% occurring only once. Sequencing used blood. These receptors were taken from a human donor in good health. The donor label of this sample is uncertain.

The chain links TRBV6-2 or TRBV6-3 to TRBJ1-5; TRBD1 matches at 9 bases. Germline CDR1 and CDR2: MNHEY and SVGEGT. The CDR3 runs to 15 residues. The V segment lost 2 bases and the J segment 6 bases; nucleotides outside the gene matches: 5. This CDR3 reads CASSYGGTGTQPQHF. In DNA form, the CDR3 reads TGTGCCAGCAGTTACGGCGGGACAGGGACTCAGCCCCAGCATTTT.

This chain joins TRBV7-2 and TRBJ2-2; TRBD1 or TRBD2 may be the D gene (6 bases each). The V end lost 5 bases, the J end lost 5 bases, and 12 bases lay between the germline ends. Germline assignment: CDR1 SGHTA and CDR2 FQGNSA. The CDR3 runs 14 residues. CDR3 loop: CASSPQGGTGELFF. CDR3 nucleotide sequence: TGTGCCAGCAGCCCACAGGGAGGAACCGGGGAGCTGTTTTTT.

J is TRBJ1-1 and V is TRBV29-1; no firm D call. Germline V CDR1 and CDR2: SQVTM, ANQGSEA. Between the trimmed V and J ends, which lost 2 bases and 0 bases, there was a span of 16 bases. The CDR3 totals 16 residues. CDR3 residues: CSVEPREVGMNTEAFF. The CDR3 DNA reads TGCAGCGTTGAACCGAGGGAAGTGGGCATGAACACTGAAGCTTTCTTT.

V and J are TRBV24-1 and TRBJ1-4; 7 bases map to TRBD1. The V gene end was trimmed by 5 bases and the J gene end by 6 bases; junction bases not matched to a gene: 11. Per the germline V gene, CDR1 is KGHDR and CDR2 is SFDVKD. This CDR3 spans 16 amino acids. The CDR3 spells CATSALGTDGDEKLFF. CDR3 DNA: TGTGCCACCAGTGCCCTAGGGACAGATGGGGATGAAAAACTGTTTTTT.

This clone was seen only once. This chain links TRBV24-1 with TRBJ2-3; D is perhaps TRBD2 (5 bases). CDR1 and CDR2 from the germline V gene are KGHDR and SFDVKD. Trimming shortened V by 6 bases and J by 0 bases, and 12 bases separated the two germline ends. The length of the CDR3 is 15 residues. The CDR3 DNA sequence: TGTGCCACCAGTCTCTCCGGGGTGAGCACAGATACGCAGTATTTT. Translating gives CATSLSGVSTDTQYF.

The J gene is TRBJ2-3, the V gene TRBV5-6; 8 nucleotides agree with TRBD1. V lost 1 base to trimming and J lost 2 bases; unmatched junction nucleotides: 12. This CDR3 spans 18 amino acids. Germline loops: CDR1 SGHDT, CDR2 YYEEEE. This chain's CDR3 is CASSLNFLDREFTDTQYF. CDR3 DNA sequence: TGTGCCAGCAGCTTGAATTTTTTGGACAGGGAATTCACAGATACGCAGTATTTT.

The chain combines TRBV15 with TRBJ2-5; D is unclear. V was shortened by 5 bases and J by 2 bases, with 15 bases between the two germline ends. This CDR3 spans 15 amino acids. Germline values: CDR1 LNHNV, CDR2 YYDKDF (reference sequence). CDR3 nucleotide sequence: TGTGCCACCAGCTCTCCGTGGGCAGTACAAGAGACCCAGTACTTC. This gives the protein CATSSPWAVQETQYF.

A note on this clone: The sample has other DNA sequences that encode this CDR3 too. This CDR3 is CASSLSGTGEKLFF. The CDR3 region has the DNA TGCGCCAGCAGCTTGTCCGGGACAGGGGAAAAACTGTTTTTT. This sequence joins TRBV5-1 and TRBJ1-4; TRBD1 matches 9 bases. Germline CDR1 is SGHRS and CDR2 is YFSETQ. CDR3 length: 14 amino acids. Trimming at V came to 1 base and at J to 8 bases, leaving 3 bases not matched to a gene.

Only one count was recorded for this clone. This chain links TRBV3-1 (or the pseudogene TRBV3-2) with TRBJ2-3; tentative D call: TRBD1 (6 bases). Trimming removed 1 base at V and 5 bases at J, with 10 bases between. The V gene's germline CDR1 is LGHDT and CDR2 YNNKEL (reference sequence). This CDR3 region has 14 residues. The CDR3 DNA reads as TGTGCCAGCAGCCAAGGACAGGATAGAGATACGCAGTATTTT. Amino acids: CASSQGQDRDTQYF.

This clone was picked up a small number of times. The chain joins TRBV6-5 to TRBJ2-7, with a possible D match to TRBD2 (6 bases). The CDR3 is made up of 15 amino acids. V lost 8 bases and J 5 bases, leaving 22 bases between the germline ends. Germline V gene lookup returns CDR1 MNHEY and CDR2 SVGAGI. The CDR3 DNA follows: TGTGCCAGCCGGGCCGGGACTTATGGGGCTAACGAGCAGTACTTC. Protein sequence: CASRAGTYGANEQYF.

This chain links TRBV19 with TRBJ2-6, with no clear D. Germline V lookup: CDR1 LNHDA, CDR2 SQIVND (reference sequence). The length of the CDR3 is 20 residues. The ends were cut back, 3 bases at V and 4 bases at J, with 25 bases in the middle. This CDR3 is CASSMDMMAAAGSGANVLTF. For the CDR3, the DNA is TGTGCCAGTAGTATGGATATGATGGCGGCAGCCGGATCGGGGGCCAACGTCCTGACTTTC. The full variable domain, in which reference TRBV19 and TRBJ2-6 provide the parts outside the CDR3, is DGGITQSPKYLFRKEGQNVTLSCEQNLNHDAMYWYRQDPGQGLRLIYYSQIVNDFQKGDIAEGYSVSREKKESFPLTVTSAQKNPTAFYLCASSMDMMAAAGSGANVLTFGAGSRLTVL.

The chain is built from TRBV7-9 and TRBJ1-4, with D possibly matching TRBD1 (5 bases). CDR3 length equals 18 residues. Germline V gene data show CDR1 as SEHNR and CDR2 as FQNEAQ (reference sequence). V was pared by 3 bases and J by 2 bases, with 19 bases between. CDR3 region: CASSFLTVNRGTNEKLFF. CDR3 sequence (DNA): TGTGCCAGCAGCTTCCTAACAGTTAATCGGGGGACTAATGAAAAACTGTTTTTT.

The V gene is TRBV19, the J gene TRBJ1-1; TRBD1 might be the D (5 bases). Germline loops: CDR1 LNHDA, CDR2 SQIVND (reference sequence). This CDR3 has 16 amino acids. The V end lost 1 base, the J end lost 0 bases, and 12 bases lay between the germline ends. This CDR3 is CASSIAPGTVNTEAFF. CDR3 bases: TGTGCCAGTAGTATAGCCCCCGGGACGGTGAACACTGAAGCTTTCTTT. The whole variable domain, remainder taken from reference TRBV19 and TRBJ1-1, is DGGITQSPKYLFRKEGQNVTLSCEQNLNHDAMYWYRQDPGQGLRLIYYSQIVNDFQKGDIAEGYSVSREKKESFPLTVTSAQKNPTAFYLCASSIAPGTVNTEAFFGQGTRLTVV.

This clone appeared a single time. The V and J genes are TRBV20-1 and TRBJ2-7; tentative D call: TRBD1 (6 bases). Germline V CDR1 and CDR2: DFQATT, SNEGSKA (reference sequence). With 6 bases removed from V and 4 bases from J, the gap between germline ends came to 10 bases. The CDR3 spans 11 residues. The CDR3 spells CSAAGDYEQYF. CDR3 DNA sequence: TGCAGTGCAGCAGGGGATTACGAGCAGTACTTC.

CDR3 in amino acids: CASSDSLNQPQHF. CDR3 bases: TGTGCCTCATCGGACAGTCTCAATCAGCCCCAGCATTTT. This sequence joins TRBV19 and TRBJ1-5; D is perhaps TRBD1 (6 bases). This CDR3 spans 13 amino acids. The V end was cut by 11 bases, the J end by 3 bases, with 14 bases between. CDR1 and CDR2 from the germline V gene are LNHDA and SQIVND (reference sequence).

J is TRBJ1-3 and V is TRBV3-1 (or the pseudogene TRBV3-2); TRBD1 matches at 7 bases. This CDR3 has 14 amino acids. Unmatched junction bases numbered 5, after V lost 4 bases and J lost 5 bases. CDR1 and CDR2 (germline): LGHDT, YNNKEL (reference sequence). The CDR3 DNA sequence: TGTGCCAGCAGCCTGGGACAGCTGAGAAACACCATATATTTT. Its protein is CASSLGQLRNTIYF.

This chain connects TRBV5-1 to TRBJ1-5; possible D gene TRBD1, 5 bases. The CDR3 has 15 amino acids. Trimming took 8 bases from V and 0 from J, leaving 15 bases between them. CDR1 SGHRS and CDR2 YFSETQ come from the germline V gene. CDR3 nucleotides: TGCGCCAGTCGCTTGGACACAAATAGCAATCAGCCCCAGCATTTT. It translates to CASRLDTNSNQPQHF.

The V gene is TRBV21-1, the J gene TRBJ1-3. TRBV21-1 is a listed pseudogene. This CDR3 is 14 amino acids long. In nucleotides, the CDR3 is TGTGCCAGCAGCACGATAAGGCCGGCGGACACCATATATTTT. Encoded protein: CASSTIRPADTIYF.

The V call is TRBV6-5, the J call TRBJ2-3, with D perhaps matching TRBD2 (5 bases). Trimming cost V 7 bases and J 2 bases, with 10 bases left between them. This CDR3 region has 13 residues. The germline gives CDR1 MNHEY, CDR2 SVGAGI. CDR3 protein: CASNPGFTDTQYF. The CDR3 nucleotides read TGTGCCAGCAATCCGGGATTCACAGATACGCAGTATTTT.

V usage is TRBV6-7 and J usage is TRBJ1-1; D gene unclear. Being an ORF, TRBV6-7 has a function that is uncertain. The CDR3 extends over 15 amino acids. V was pared by 2 bases and J by 1 base, with 11 bases between. CDR3 residues: CASSYGGKENTEAFF. Here the CDR3 DNA reads TGTGCCAGCAGTTACGGCGGTAAGGAGAACACTGAAGCTTTCTTT.

This clone has a handful of counts. V gene TRBV7-9 combines with J gene TRBJ2-3; a possible D gene is TRBD1 (5 bases). Trimming shortened V by 3 bases and J by 1 base, and 8 bases separated the two germline ends. Germline V gene sequence: CDR1 SEHNR, CDR2 FQNEAQ (reference sequence). The CDR3 has 14 amino acids. The CDR3 loop is CASSFVQGTDTQYF. Written as DNA, the CDR3 is TGTGCCAGCAGCTTCGTACAGGGCACAGATACGCAGTATTTT.

The chain has TRBV19 and TRBJ1-1; unclear D gene. The V end was cut by 0 bases, the J end by 3 bases, with 5 bases between. CDR3 length: 13 amino acids. Germline values: CDR1 LNHDA, CDR2 SQIVND (reference sequence). The CDR3 region is CASSIELYTEAFF. CDR3 nucleotide sequence: TGTGCCAGTAGTATAGAGTTATACACTGAAGCTTTCTTT.

The chain combines TRBV19 with TRBJ1-2; D ambiguous. V was cut by 2 bases and J by 4 bases, with 14 bases left in between. From germline, CDR1 is LNHDA and CDR2 SQIVND (reference sequence). This CDR3 comprises 15 residues. CDR3 nucleotide sequence: TGTGCCAGTAGTATAAGTGCGGAGCGGTTCTATGGCTACACCTTC. This gives the protein CASSISAERFYGYTF.

The J gene is TRBJ2-2, the V gene TRBV19; D might be TRBD2 (5 bases). The CDR3 is 14 amino acids. V gave up 6 bases and J gave up 0 bases, with 8 bases separating them. CDR1 LNHDA and CDR2 SQIVND come from the germline V gene (reference sequence). The CDR3 region is CASRRGTNTGELFF. The CDR3, as DNA: TGTGCCAGTAGAAGAGGGACGAACACCGGGGAGCTGTTTTTT.

The chain has TRBV12-5 and TRBJ2-2; D is ambiguous. Germline V CDR1 and CDR2: LGHNT, FRNRAP. The CDR3 length is 18 residues. V was clipped by 8 bases and J by 3 bases, with 25 bases between them. CDR3 DNA: TGTGCTAGTTCTTCCCTCGCAGGACGTATTCGGCACACCGGGGAGCTGTTTTTT. Translation: CASSSLAGRIRHTGELFF.

The V gene is TRBV5-6, the J gene TRBJ2-1; 9 nucleotides agree with TRBD1. With 5 bases clipped from V and 4 bases from J, the junction kept 7 bases outside the gene matches. CDR3 length equals 15 residues. Germline CDR1 SGHDT, CDR2 YYEEEE. In DNA form, the CDR3 reads TGTGCCAGCAGGGCCGGGACAGGGTTTTACAATGAGCAGTTCTTC. Translated, it gives CASRAGTGFYNEQFF.

The rearrangement joins TRBV28 to TRBJ1-3; 7 nucleotides align to TRBD1. V dropped 2 bases and J dropped 3; count of bases not matched to a gene: 19. Germline V gene lookup returns CDR1 MDHEN and CDR2 SYDVKM. This CDR3 has 20 residues. CDR3 DNA: TGTGCCAGCAGTTTACCCCTGAGACAGGGAACCGTGGCTGGTGGAAACACCATATATTTT. It is translated as CASSLPLRQGTVAGGNTIYF.

The chain joins TRBV18 to TRBJ1-6; D is perhaps TRBD1 (6 bases). Germline V gene data show CDR1 as KGHSH and CDR2 as LQKENI. The CDR3 runs 16 residues. Trimming pared 3 bases from V and 6 bases from J, leaving 15 bases between. The CDR3 reads CASSPRRTEINSPLHF. The CDR3 nucleotides are TGTGCCAGCTCACCCCGGAGGACAGAGATTAATTCACCCCTCCACTTT.

The V and J genes are TRBV5-1 and TRBJ2-1; perhaps TRBD1 as D (5 bases). The CDR3 length is 15 residues. Germline V gives CDR1 SGHRS, CDR2 YFSETQ. The V end was cut by 0 bases, the J end by 0 bases, with 7 bases between. Here the CDR3 DNA reads TGCGCCAGCAGCTTGGGACAGAGCTCCTACAATGAGCAGTTCTTC. Translating it yields CASSLGQSSYNEQFF.

The J gene is TRBJ1-1, the V gene TRBV2; TRBD1 matches 9 bases. Trimming cost V 9 bases and J 2 bases; bases outside gene matches: 7. Germline V gene data show CDR1 as SNHLY and CDR2 as FYNNEI. This CDR3 has 14 amino acids. The CDR3 protein is CASFPGQGNTEAFF. DNA of the CDR3: TGTGCCAGTTTCCCGGGACAGGGTAACACTGAAGCTTTCTTT. The entire variable domain, with the rest obtained from reference TRBV2 and TRBJ1-1, is as follows: EPEVTQTPSHQVTQMGQEVILRCVPISNHLYFYWYRQILGQKVEFLVSFYNNEISEKSEIFDDQFSVERPDGSNFTLKIRSTKLEDSAMYFCASFPGQGNTEAFFGQGTRLTVV.

V gene TRBV6-5 combines with J gene TRBJ1-5, with D hard to call. The V end lost 6 bases, the J end lost 7 bases, and 13 bases lay between the germline ends. CDR1 and CDR2 from the germline V gene are MNHEY and SVGAGI. The length of the CDR3 is 13 residues. The CDR3 reads CASSQGVDQPQHF. The CDR3 coding sequence is TGTGCCAGCAGCCAAGGAGTTGACCAGCCCCAGCATTTT.